Listed here are 27 T cell receptor beta chains from one sample, sequenced in a study of CD8 T cell repertoires and HIV-1 epitope variants. This table comes from immunoSEQ multiplex PCR, and its TCRdb copy is limited to in-frame clones, with some not included. There are roughly 4,600 clones in the sample; roughly 76% occur only once, and about 40% lies in the top ten. Which antigens these TCRs recognize remains unknown. Sequenced input: cultured CD8+ T cells derived from PBMCs. Every receptor here comes from a male donor with HIV.

This chain joins TRBV28 and TRBJ1-1, with a weak D call TRBD1 (5 bases). This CDR3 has 14 amino acids. Trimming left V 6 bases short and J 3 bases short, with 14 bases between. Germline CDR1 and CDR2: MDHEN and SYDVKM. In DNA, the CDR3 is TGTGCCAGCAGGCATGCAGGGAGCGACACTGAAGCTTTCTTT. This codes for CASRHAGSDTEAFF. Together with reference TRBV28 and TRBJ1-1, the CDR3 gives the full variable domain: DVKVTQSSRYLVKRTGEKVFLECVQDMDHENMFWYRQDPGLGLRLIYFSYDVKMKEKGDIPEGYSVSREKKERFSLILESASTNQTSMYLCASRHAGSDTEAFFGQGTRLTVV.

This chain uses TRBV7-2 with TRBJ2-5, with D perhaps being TRBD1 or TRBD2 (5 bases each). Per germline, CDR1 SGHTA and CDR2 FQGNSA. The CDR3 covers 15 residues. The germline V and J ends were trimmed by 0 bases and 4 bases, with 12 bases remaining between them. CDR3 sequence (DNA): TGTGCCAGCAGCTTAGCCGGGGCCCAAAGAGAGACCCAGTACTTC. Encoded protein: CASSLAGAQRETQYF.

The chain links TRBV6-5 to TRBJ1-2; 9 bases fit TRBD1. CDR3 length: 15 amino acids. V was clipped by 4 bases and J by 3 bases; unmatched bases: 6. The germline V gene encodes CDR1 MNHEY and CDR2 SVGAGI. The DNA for the CDR3 is TGTGCCAGCAGTTCTTCACAGGGGGCTGACTATGGCTACACCTTC. This sequence encodes CASSSSQGADYGYTF.

In this sample, this clone turned up once. Written as DNA, the CDR3 is TGTGCCAGCAGTTTCAGGGAGAACGAGCAGTACTTC. Protein product: CASSFRENEQYF. J is TRBJ2-5 and V is TRBV28; D might be TRBD1 or TRBD2, each matching 5 bases. The last part of the DNA fits TRBJ2-7 better; the J call may be wrong. CDR3 length: 12 residues. Germline values: CDR1 MDHEN, CDR2 SYDVKM.

This clone was seen more than once but under ten times. The J gene is TRBJ2-1, the V gene TRBV19, with a weak D call TRBD2 (5 bases). The V gene's germline CDR1 is LNHDA and CDR2 SQIVND (reference sequence). V dropped 9 bases and J dropped 8 bases, with 5 bases sitting between them. The CDR3 is 9 residues long. CDR3 amino acids: CASGDEQFF. The CDR3, as DNA: TGTGCCAGCGGGGATGAGCAGTTCTTC.

The gene calls are TRBV27 and TRBJ2-1; no clear D gene. The CDR3 has 16 residues. The germline gives CDR1 MNHEY, CDR2 SMNVEV (reference sequence). V was trimmed by 4 bases and J by 8 bases, leaving 21 bases between them. CDR3 sequence (DNA): TGTGCCAGCAGTTCCTACAGACTGCCTGCCATCGATGAGCAGTTCTTC. Translating it yields CASSSYRLPAIDEQFF.

The chain recombines TRBV7-2 with TRBJ2-7; TRBD2 is a possible D gene (5 bases). The V gene's germline CDR1 is SGHTA and CDR2 FQGNSA. The CDR3 is made up of 14 amino acids. V was pared by 4 bases and J by 3 bases, with 13 bases between. The CDR3: CASSSTYGIYEQYF. CDR3 in DNA: TGTGCCAGCAGCTCAACTTACGGGATCTACGAGCAGTACTTC.

A remark on this clone: An end of the junction differs from the germline gene, which may be a read error. The rearrangement joins TRBV9 to TRBJ2-2; TRBD2 might be the D (5 bases). Germline CDR1 SGDLS, CDR2 YYNGEE. The CDR3 contains 14 residues. CDR3 in amino acids: CASSVTGNTGELLF. CDR3 coding DNA: TGTGCCAGCAGCGTAACTGGGAACACCGGGGAGCTGCTTTTT.

This clone was counted only a few times. Sequence at one end of the junction differs from germline and may be a read error. V is TRBV7-7 and J is TRBJ2-7, with 10 positions matching TRBD1. This CDR3 spans 15 amino acids. In germline, CDR1 is SSHAT, CDR2 FNYEAQ (reference sequence). The CDR3 reads CASSSGTGDNDEQYF. The DNA for the CDR3 is TGTGCTAGCAGCTCCGGGACAGGGGATAACGACGAGCAGTACTTC.

This rearrangement joins TRBV5-1 to TRBJ2-2, with 9 nucleotides matching TRBD1. From germline, CDR1 is SGHRS and CDR2 YFSETQ. J lost 5 bases, V lost 5 bases, and 10 bases had no gene match. CDR3 size: 16 residues. The DNA of the CDR3 is TGCGCCAGCAGAAATCCGGGACAGGGATCTACCGGGGAGCTGTTTTTT. Amino acid sequence: CASRNPGQGSTGELFF.

This sequence joins TRBV6-5 and TRBJ2-7; D gene uncertain. CDR3 length equals 14 residues. Trimming shortened V by 0 bases and J by 3 bases, and 9 bases separated the two germline ends. CDR1 MNHEY and CDR2 SVGAGI come from the germline V gene. CDR3 amino acids: CASSYSTGLYEQYF. CDR3 DNA: TGTGCCAGCAGTTACTCCACTGGCCTCTACGAGCAGTACTTC.

The rearrangement uses TRBV19 and TRBJ2-7; D may be TRBD2 (5 bases). This CDR3 contains 15 residues. Germline values: CDR1 LNHDA, CDR2 SQIVND (reference sequence). Deletions cut 4 bases from V and 3 bases from J, with 16 bases between. CDR3 coding DNA: TGTGCCAGTAGTAATAGCGATTCTGGGTACTACGAGCAGTACTTC. Its protein is CASSNSDSGYYEQYF.

V and J are TRBV19 and TRBJ2-7; D ambiguous. Trimming shortened V by 3 bases and J by 5 bases, and 17 bases separated the two germline ends. This CDR3 is 15 amino acids long. The V gene's germline CDR1 is LNHDA and CDR2 SQIVND (reference sequence). The CDR3 bases are TGTGCCAGTAGTATCTCCCAGGACCGGTCCCACGAGCAGTACTTC. As protein: CASSISQDRSHEQYF.

The rearrangement joins TRBV6-5 to TRBJ2-3; D remains ambiguous. The length of the CDR3 is 15 residues. V lost 2 bases and J lost 2, with 11 bases in between. CDR1 is MNHEY, CDR2 SVGAGI, per germline. The CDR3 spells CASSYSDPLTDTQYF. CDR3 nucleotide sequence: TGTGCCAGCAGTTACAGTGACCCCCTCACAGATACGCAGTATTTT.

The chain combines TRBV5-1 with TRBJ2-7; D is perhaps TRBD1 or TRBD2 (6 bases each). The V end lost 0 bases, the J end lost 6 bases, and 10 bases lay between the germline ends. The CDR3 has 13 residues. Germline assignment: CDR1 SGHRS and CDR2 YFSETQ. CDR3 loop: CASSLGGGSEQYF. CDR3 DNA sequence: TGCGCCAGCAGCTTGGGAGGGGGGTCCGAGCAGTACTTC.

V usage is TRBV7-9 and J usage is TRBJ2-7; TRBD1 matches 10 bases. Losses at the gene ends were 5 bases for V and 3 bases for J; bases not matched to a gene: 4. Germline lookup yields CDR1 SEHNR and CDR2 FQNEAQ (reference sequence). The CDR3 contains 14 residues. The CDR3 loop reads CASSETGGVYEQYF. DNA of the CDR3: TGTGCCAGCAGCGAGACAGGGGGCGTCTACGAGCAGTACTTC.

The gene calls are TRBV7-9 and TRBJ1-2; D is undetermined. V lost 3 bases and J lost 0, with 8 bases in between. CDR3 length: 14 residues. CDR1 is SEHNR, CDR2 FQNEAQ, per germline (reference sequence). DNA for the CDR3: TGTGCCAGCAGCTTTATAGAGACTAACTATGGCTACACCTTC. This translates into CASSFIETNYGYTF.

This clone ranks as large. The V gene is TRBV7-2, the J gene TRBJ1-2, with a tentative D call TRBD1 (6 bases). Germline CDR1 and CDR2: SGHTA and FQGNSA. Trimming took 2 bases from V and 8 from J, leaving 15 bases between them. The CDR3 spans 14 residues. The CDR3 DNA is TGTGCCAGCAGCTTACAGGTGCCAGGGGAAGGCTACACCTTC. Translated, it gives CASSLQVPGEGYTF.

This sequence joins TRBV13 and TRBJ2-3; 7 nucleotides match TRBD2. Germline V CDR1 and CDR2: PRHDT, FYEKMQ (reference sequence). The CDR3 sequence is 15 residues long. V trimming: 0 bases; J trimming: 1 base; junction bases outside the gene matches: 1. The CDR3 spells CASSLGRGGTDTQYF. The CDR3, as DNA: TGTGCCAGCAGCTTAGGACGGGGGGGCACAGATACGCAGTATTTT. The full variable domain, in which reference TRBV13 and TRBJ2-3 provide the parts outside the CDR3, is AAGVIQSPRHLIKEKRETATLKCYPIPRHDTVYWYQQGPGQDPQFLISFYEKMQSDKGSIPDRFSAQQFSDYHSELNMSSLELGDSALYFCASSLGRGGTDTQYFGPGTRLTVL.

The rearrangement joins TRBV5-1 to TRBJ2-7; weak D call: TRBD1 (6 bases). Trimming took 5 bases from V and 6 from J, leaving 9 bases between them. CDR1 is SGHRS, CDR2 YFSETQ, per germline. This CDR3 has 11 residues. CDR3 bases: TGCGCCAGCAGAACAGGGTCCGAGCAGTACTTC. This gives the protein CASRTGSEQYF.

The CDR3 DNA reads TGTGCCAGCACCCCTCGTAGGGTTAATGAAAAACTGTTTTTT. Translation: CASTPRRVNEKLFF. The gene calls are TRBV2 and TRBJ1-4; D is undetermined. Germline CDR1 is SNHLY and CDR2 is FYNNEI. This CDR3 spans 14 amino acids. The ends were cut back, 7 bases at V and 4 bases at J, with 13 bases in the middle. Filled out from reference TRBV2 and TRBJ1-4, the complete variable domain reads EPEVTQTPSHQVTQMGQEVILRCVPISNHLYFYWYRQILGQKVEFLVSFYNNEISEKSEIFDDQFSVERPDGSNFTLKIRSTKLEDSAMYFCASTPRRVNEKLFFGSGTQLSVL.

This clone was recorded only once. This chain connects TRBV28 to TRBJ1-1, with unresolved D. Trimming cost V 10 bases and J 5 bases, with 20 bases left between them. The CDR3 is 14 amino acids. Per germline, CDR1 MDHEN and CDR2 SYDVKM. CDR3 in DNA: TGTGCCATCAGCCCCTGGGATCCCAAAACTGAAGCTTTCTTT. This sequence encodes CAISPWDPKTEAFF.

The genes are TRBV6-5 and TRBJ2-7; 12 bases map to TRBD2. The junction had 7 bases not matched to a gene; V was cut back by 5 bases and J by 5 bases. The CDR3 spans 15 residues. The V gene's germline CDR1 is MNHEY and CDR2 SVGAGI. CDR3 nucleotides: TGTGCCAGCAGTCACCGTACTAGCGGGAGGAACGAGCAGTACTTC. Translating it yields CASSHRTSGRNEQYF.

The chain recombines TRBV5-1 with TRBJ2-1; 16 positions match TRBD2. The junction had 15 bases not matched to a gene; V was cut back by 4 bases and J by 8 bases. Germline V gene sequence: CDR1 SGHRS, CDR2 YFSETQ. This CDR3 is built from 19 residues. In nucleotides, the CDR3 is TGCGCCAGCAGCAGGACGCATTCGGGACTAGCGGGAGGGAGAGATGAGCAGTTCTTC. Protein sequence: CASSRTHSGLAGGRDEQFF.

The chain is built from TRBV21-1 and TRBJ2-7; TRBD2 is the table's D call and was not checked against the DNA. TRBV21-1 is an annotated pseudogene. This CDR3 region has 16 residues. The CDR3 spells CASSKEAGLRTYEQYF. CDR3 DNA sequence: TGTGCCAGCAGCAAAGAAGCGGGCCTGAGAACCTACGAGCAGTACTTC.

The V and J genes are TRBV11-1 and TRBJ2-5; D is unclear. The germline V gene encodes CDR1 SGHAT and CDR2 FQDESV (reference sequence). Trimming shortened V by 1 base and J by 3 bases, and 6 bases separated the two germline ends. The CDR3 has 13 amino acids. This CDR3 is CASSLEDEETQYF. The DNA for the CDR3 is TGTGCCAGCAGCTTAGAAGATGAAGAGACCCAGTACTTC.

The chain has TRBV7-8 and TRBJ2-6; D is unresolved. The CDR3 spans 16 residues. Trimming stripped 6 bases from V and 2 bases from J, with 14 bases between. Germline CDR1 and CDR2: SGHVS and FQNEAQ. The CDR3 coding sequence is TGTGCCAGCAGTGCCGAAGACAAGGCTGGGGCCAACGTCCTGACTTTC. Encoded protein: CASSAEDKAGANVLTF.